This record covers a single TCR beta chain. What it recognizes is unknown. The data originate from a study of brain T cells in children with intractable seizures. The study, taken as a whole, reports: Viral specificity was inferred only from CDR3 similarity; HCMV serostatus was unknown. Pre-surgery blood may have been undersampled, hiding some clones.

Profiling relied on immunoSEQ multiplex PCR, and the TCRdb table lists in-frame clones only, not all of them. In the table there are 78,000 or so clones, under 95% of which are singletons. Germline CDR1 SEHNR, CDR2 FQNEAQ (reference sequence). The V gene lost 0 bases and the J gene lost 2 bases, with 14 bases spanning the gap. The CDR3 length is 17 residues. Sequencing was limited to surgery cases with top T cell transcript signatures in brain tissue. Sequencing used peripheral blood, obtained at surgery. The chain links TRBV7-9 to TRBJ2-1, with D perhaps matching TRBD2 (6 bases). The TCR originated in a girl aged 2-15 years with Rasmussen encephalitis and intractable seizures. DNA of the CDR3: TGTGCCAGCAGCTTAGCTACAAGCGGGCCAACCTACAATGAGCAGTTCTTC. As protein: CASSLATSGPTYNEQFF.